This T cell receptor beta chain was recovered during a study of response to subunit inactivated influenza vaccine. V was cut by 5 bases and J by 2 bases, with 14 bases left in between. The CDR3 covers 15 residues. Each CDR3 protein is one row after TCRdb ran MiXCR on the RT-PCR reads. This sample has hundreds of thousands of distinct CDR3 sequences; approximately 11% occur once, and the top ten carry approximately 10%. This clonotype was seen repeatedly, ten times or more. Its antigen remains unidentified. Notes on the study in general: Every seasonal influenza vaccination brings in few new T cells, the authors suggested.

This sample was shared with a second study, whose subject was T cells expressing NK-cell markers. That paper notes: Beta-chain TCR cDNA was generated via 5'RACE template switching with UMIs. The authors derived TCR beta repertoires from sorted CD3+CD56+NKG2C+, CD3+CD56+NKG2C- and CD3+CD56-NKG2C+ T cells.

The clonotype originates from a man in his forties or fifties who received an inactivated influenza vaccine. Specimen: PBMCs from blood, collected on the day of vaccination. This sequence joins TRBV12-3 or TRBV12-4 and TRBJ2-3, with D perhaps matching TRBD2 (6 bases). This chain's CDR3 is CASSTRDSNTDTQYF. The CDR3 DNA is TGTGCCAGCAGTACCCGGGACTCCAACACAGATACGCAGTATTTT.